This T cell receptor (beta chain) was captured by sequencing in a study of glioma-infiltrating T cells. Regarding the study as a whole: Non-neoplastic patients had below-expected tissue-blood divergence, while all gliomas exceeded expectation. Very few CDR3 sequences were shared between tissue and blood.

J gave up 4 bases and V 5 bases, and 11 bases lay outside the gene matches. From germline, CDR1 is SGHVS and CDR2 FNYEAQ. The CDR3 has 16 amino acids. On this clonotype: Its specificity is not known.

Amplification of TCR alpha and beta CDR3 regions from RNA used iRepertoire nested multiplex PCR. One-step reverse transcription and amplification started from about 100-400 ng of tissue mRNA or PBMC total RNA. From the multiplex PCR reads, TCRdb called clonotypes with MiXCR, one entry per CDR3 protein. The sample consists of roughly 120,000 distinct CDR3 sequences, roughly 25% of them appearing once. The genes are TRBV7-6 and TRBJ2-3; 8 nucleotides line up with TRBD1. The origin of this receptor is a human donor with low-grade glioma or glioblastoma, undergoing nonglioma brain surgery, or in good health (not recorded which). Sequencing used glioma tissue, nonneoplastic brain tissue, or PBMCs (not recorded which). This chain's CDR3 is CASSRRTGKVADTQYF. The CDR3 DNA reads TGTGCCAGCAGCCGAAGGACAGGGAAGGTAGCAGATACGCAGTATTTT.